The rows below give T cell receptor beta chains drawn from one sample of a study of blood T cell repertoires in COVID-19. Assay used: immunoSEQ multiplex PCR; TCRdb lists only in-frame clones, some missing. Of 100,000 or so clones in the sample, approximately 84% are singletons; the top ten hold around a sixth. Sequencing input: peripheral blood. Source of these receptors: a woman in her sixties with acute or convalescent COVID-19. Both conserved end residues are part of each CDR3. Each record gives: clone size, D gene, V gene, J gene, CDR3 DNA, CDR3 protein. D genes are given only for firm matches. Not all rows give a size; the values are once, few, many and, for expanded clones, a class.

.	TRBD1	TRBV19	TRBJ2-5	TGTGCCAGTAGTATCGGGGACAGGGCGCAAGAGACCCAGTACTTC	CASSIGDRAQETQYF
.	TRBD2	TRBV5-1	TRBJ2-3	TGCGCCAGCAGACGTAGCGGGGGAGCAGATACGCAGTATTTT	CASRRSGGADTQYF
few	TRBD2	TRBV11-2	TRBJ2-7	TGTGCCAGCAGCTCCCCGCGGGGGTCCTACGAGCAGTACTTC	CASSSPRGSYEQYF
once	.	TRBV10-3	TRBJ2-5	TGTGCCATCAGTCTGGGACTGCAAGAGACCCAGTACTTC	CAISLGLQETQYF
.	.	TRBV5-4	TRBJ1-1	TGTGCCAGCAGCCTCGACACGAACACTGAAGCTTTCTTT	CASSLDTNTEAFF
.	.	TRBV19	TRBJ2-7	TGTGCCAGTAGTATAACCCCTCCTGGGCAGGGGTACTACGAGCAGTACTTC	CASSITPPGQGYYEQYF
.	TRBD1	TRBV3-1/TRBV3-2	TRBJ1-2	TGTGCCAGCAGCCTCGAGCAGGGGGTATATGGCTACACCTTC	CASSLEQGVYGYTF
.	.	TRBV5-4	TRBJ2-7	TGTGCCAGCAGCTTCTTCTCGGGAAAGAGCTCCTACGAGCAGTACTTC	CASSFFSGKSSYEQYF
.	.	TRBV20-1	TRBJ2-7	TGCAGTGCTAGTCAATTTCAGGGCTCTAGGAACGAGCAGTACTTC	CSASQFQGSRNEQYF
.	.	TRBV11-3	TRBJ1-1	TGTGCCAGCAGCTTTTCCGAAGGGAGAACTGAAGCTTTCTTT	CASSFSEGRTEAFF
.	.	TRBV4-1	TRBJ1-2	TGCGCCAGCAGCCAAGGGCTTAACTATGGCTACACCTTC	CASSQGLNYGYTF
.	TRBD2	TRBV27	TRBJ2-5	TGTGCCAGCAGTTTAAGAGCGGGGCGCCACCAAGAGACCCAGTACTTC	CASSLRAGRHQETQYF
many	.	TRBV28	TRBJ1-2	TGTGCCAGCAGTTCCGGGACACCGACGTTTAATGGCTACACCTTC	CASSSGTPTFNGYTF
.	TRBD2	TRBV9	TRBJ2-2	TGTGCCAGCACCGACCAGAGACTAGCGGGCACCGGGGAGCTGTTTTTT	CASTDQRLAGTGELFF
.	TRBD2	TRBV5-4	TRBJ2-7	TGTGCCAGCAGCTTGCGGGGGGTGAAATACGAGCAGTACTTC	CASSLRGVKYEQYF
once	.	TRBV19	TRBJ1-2	TGTGCCACATCTCCTCGACAGTCTACCTATGGCTACACCTTC	CATSPRQSTYGYTF
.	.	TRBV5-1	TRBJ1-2	TGCGCCAGCAGCGAGGGAAACTATGGCTACACCTTC	CASSEGNYGYTF
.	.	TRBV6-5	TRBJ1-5	TGTGCCAGCAGTTACAGAGGGTCTCAGCCCCAGCATTTT	CASSYRGSQPQHF
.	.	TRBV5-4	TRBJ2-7	TGTGCCAGCAGCTCGGAGGGTTTTAGTTACGAGCAGTACTTC	CASSSEGFSYEQYF
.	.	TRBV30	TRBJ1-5	TGTGCCTGGAGTGAGCAGGGAGGAAAGCCCCAGCATTTT	CAWSEQGGKPQHF
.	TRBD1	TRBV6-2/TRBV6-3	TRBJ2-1	TGTGCCAGCAGTTACCTCGGGACAGGGCGCGAGCAGTTCTTC	CASSYLGTGREQFF
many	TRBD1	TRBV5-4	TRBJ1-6	TGTGCCAGCAGCTTCGACAGGGACTATAATTCACCCCTCCACTTT	CASSFDRDYNSPLHF
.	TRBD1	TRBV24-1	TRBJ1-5	TGTGCCACCAGCGACAGGGAGTGGGGAGGTCAGCCCCAGCATTTT	CATSDREWGGQPQHF
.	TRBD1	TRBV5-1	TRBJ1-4	TGCGCCAGCAGCTTGGCCGGGACAGGGAATGAAAAACTGTTTTTT	CASSLAGTGNEKLFF
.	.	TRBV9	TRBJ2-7	TGTGCCAGCAGCAGACTAGGGGAGGCGATTCCCTACGAGCAGTACTTC	CASSRLGEAIPYEQYF
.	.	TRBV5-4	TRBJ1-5	TGTGCCAGCAGTCTGGACAGTGATAGCAATCAGCCCCAGCATTTT	CASSLDSDSNQPQHF
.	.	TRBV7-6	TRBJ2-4	TGTGCCAGCAGCTTAGGGGCCTTGAGGGGGACCAAAAACATTCAGTACTTC	CASSLGALRGTKNIQYF
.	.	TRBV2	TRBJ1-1	TGTGCCAGCAGTGAGATTCAGCGGGCCGCCCTGGGCACTGAAGCTTTCTTT	CASSEIQRAALGTEAFF
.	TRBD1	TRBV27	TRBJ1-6	TGTGCCAGCAGATCAACAGGGGGCCGGTCACCCCTCCACTTT	CASRSTGGRSPLHF
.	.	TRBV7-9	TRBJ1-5	TGTGCCAGCAGCTTAAAGTTTCGGACTACTAATCAGCCCCAGCATTTT	CASSLKFRTTNQPQHF
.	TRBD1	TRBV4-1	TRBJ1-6	TGCGCCAGCAGCCAAGTGGACAGGGAGGATAATTCACCCCTCCACTTT	CASSQVDREDNSPLHF
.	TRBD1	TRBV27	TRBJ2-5	TGTGCCAGCAGATTTTTGGGGTCAGGGGGTCAAGAGACCCAGTACTTC	CASRFLGSGGQETQYF
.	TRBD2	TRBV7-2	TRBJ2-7	TGTGCCAGCGGGTCTGTAGCGGGGCGCTACGAGCAGTACTTC	CASGSVAGRYEQYF